The 29 T cell receptor beta chains below all came from one sample that was sequenced in a study of shared clonotypes between healthy human individuals (dated by TCRdb to the early 2020s). CD8 naive samples were CD45RO-negative cells positively selected for CCR7, giving a CD45RA+CCR7+ population that excluded TemRA cells. Libraries were constructed by the immunoSEQ multiplex PCR assay. TCRdb obtained this table from immuneACCESS and retained in-frame rearrangements with V and J assigned. These tables miss some clones; where compared with another copy, unresolved V genes account for less than half of the shortfall, and the remainder is unexplained. The sample yields some 2,100,000 clones; 93% were counted once. The ten largest clones capture about 1.5% of the sample. The specimen was naive CD8+ T cells from PBMCs. According to the study, the label for this sample's cell subset or site signals: CD45RA+CCR7+. These receptors originate from a man in his late teens or twenties in good health. Some clones in this sample may be carry-over from other donors' samples.

The chain recombines TRBV5-4 with TRBJ1-1; D uncertain. Germline lookup yields CDR1 SGHNT and CDR2 YYREEE (reference sequence). The V end lost 2 bases, the J end lost 0 bases, and 8 bases lay between the germline ends. This CDR3 comprises 14 residues. Here the CDR3 reads CASSFRYLNTEAFF. The CDR3 coding sequence is TGTGCCAGCAGCTTTCGTTACCTGAACACTGAAGCTTTCTTT.

The rearrangement links TRBV5-1 to TRBJ1-2, with 8 bases aligning to TRBD1. Losses at the gene ends were 4 bases for V and 6 bases for J; bases not matched to a gene: 5. The V gene's germline CDR1 is SGHRS and CDR2 YFSETQ. The CDR3 is made up of 13 amino acids. CDR3 loop: CASSSTGGHGYTF. Here the CDR3 DNA reads TGCGCCAGCAGCAGCACAGGGGGACATGGCTACACCTTC.

CDR3 sequence reads: CASSYSPLGDSPLHF. The CDR3 DNA reads as TGTGCCAGCAGTTACTCCCCGTTAGGTGATTCACCCCTCCACTTT. The chain couples TRBV6-6 to TRBJ1-6, with D unresolved. The CDR3 runs 15 residues. Trimming shortened V by 0 bases and J by 8 bases, and 11 bases separated the two germline ends. Per the germline V gene, CDR1 is MNHNY and CDR2 is SVGAGI (reference sequence).

This chain links TRBV5-8 with TRBJ1-4; perhaps TRBD1 as D (5 bases). Trimming removed 3 bases from V and 4 bases from J, with 16 bases in between. Germline assignment: CDR1 SGHTS and CDR2 YDEGEE. This CDR3 comprises 16 residues. The DNA of the CDR3 is TGTGCCAGCAGCTCAAAACCGGGACGGCGTAATGAAAAACTGTTTTTT. It yields the protein CASSSKPGRRNEKLFF.

The rearrangement uses TRBV7-9 and TRBJ2-7, with D perhaps matching TRBD1 or TRBD2 (6 bases each). V was cut by 11 bases and J by 1 base, with 18 bases left in between. CDR1 and CDR2 from the germline V gene are SEHNR and FQNEAQ (reference sequence). The CDR3 contains 14 residues. CDR3 nucleotides: TGTGCCGAACAGGTGGGGGGCCCTTCCTACGAGCAGTACTTC. Translating gives CAEQVGGPSYEQYF.

The gene calls are TRBV7-9 and TRBJ2-2, with D hard to call. The CDR3 has 16 residues. From germline, CDR1 is SEHNR and CDR2 FQNEAQ (reference sequence). Trimming cost V 3 bases and J 4 bases, with 15 bases left between them. The CDR3 DNA follows: TGTGCCAGCAGCTTCTCCGGGTCCCCAGGCACCGGGGAGCTGTTTTTT. Translated: CASSFSGSPGTGELFF.

The rearrangement joins TRBV5-6 to TRBJ2-1; D perhaps matches TRBD2 (7 bases). CDR3 length: 18 residues. The germline gives CDR1 SGHDT, CDR2 YYEEEE. Trimming removed 2 bases at V and 8 bases at J, with 26 bases between. The CDR3 DNA follows: TGTGCCAGCAGCTTTCGGCCCACCCGGGGGGCGCCGAGGGATGAGCAGTTCTTC. Translating it yields CASSFRPTRGAPRDEQFF.

V and J are TRBV7-9 and TRBJ1-1; 7 bases align to TRBD1. This CDR3 has 15 amino acids. Germline CDR1 and CDR2: SEHNR and FQNEAQ (reference sequence). Trimming cost V 5 bases and J 3 bases; bases outside gene matches: 9. The CDR3 sequence: CASSGNRGWDTEAFF. DNA of the CDR3: TGTGCCAGCAGCGGGAACAGGGGCTGGGACACTGAAGCTTTCTTT. The whole variable domain, remainder taken from reference TRBV7-9 and TRBJ1-1, is DTGVSQNPRHKITKRGQNVTFRCDPISEHNRLYWYRQTLGQGPEFLTYFQNEAQLEKSRLLSDRFSAERPKGSFSTLEIQRTEQGDSAMYLCASSGNRGWDTEAFFGQGTRLTVV.

This chain connects TRBV27 to TRBJ2-7; TRBD2 might be the D (6 bases). Trimming cost V 5 bases and J 0 bases, with 14 bases left between them. There are 15 residues in the CDR3. CDR1 and CDR2 (germline): MNHEY, SMNVEV (reference sequence). The DNA for the CDR3 is TGTGCCAGCAGTCCAGAGGGACTCTTCTCCTACGAGCAGTACTTC. Translated: CASSPEGLFSYEQYF.

The gene calls are TRBV29-1 and TRBJ1-1, with TRBD1 identical over 7 bases. CDR3 length: 15 residues. V trimming: 3 bases; J trimming: 3 bases; junction bases outside the gene matches: 10. From germline, CDR1 is SQVTM and CDR2 ANQGSEA. CDR3 sequence: CSVERDYRGDTEAFF. CDR3 coding DNA: TGCAGCGTTGAGCGTGACTACAGGGGTGACACTGAAGCTTTCTTT.

The count of this clone is one. The chain couples TRBV11-2 to TRBJ2-5; TRBD1 matches at 10 bases. The germline gives CDR1 SGHAT, CDR2 FQNNGV. V trimming: 6 bases; J trimming: 5 bases; junction bases outside the gene matches: 3. There are 13 residues in the CDR3. The CDR3: CASRDRGDETQYF. The CDR3 region has the DNA TGTGCCAGCAGGGACAGGGGGGATGAGACCCAGTACTTC.

The J gene is TRBJ2-5, the V gene TRBV30; the D gene could be TRBD1 or TRBD2 (5 bases each). The CDR3 consists of 15 residues. Germline V lookup: CDR1 GTSNPN, CDR2 SVGIG (reference sequence). V was trimmed by 4 bases and J by 0 bases, leaving 15 bases between them. The CDR3 nucleotides are TGTGCCTGGACGGGGCCGCCAAAGTACCAAGAGACCCAGTACTTC. Protein product: CAWTGPPKYQETQYF.

The chain links TRBV9 to TRBJ1-2, with no clear D. The V end was cut by 0 bases, the J end by 4 bases, with 10 bases between. The length of the CDR3 is 14 residues. The V gene's germline CDR1 is SGDLS and CDR2 YYNGEE. The chain's CDR3 is CASSVGLDPYGYTF. DNA of the CDR3: TGTGCCAGCAGCGTAGGTTTAGACCCCTATGGCTACACCTTC.

CDR3 in amino acids: CASSLEGQSYEQYF. CDR3 coding DNA: TGTGCCAGCAGCTTAGAAGGGCAGTCTTACGAGCAGTACTTC. This chain uses TRBV13 with TRBJ2-7; the D is unclear. Trimming removed 1 base at V and 4 bases at J, with 11 bases between. The CDR3 has 14 amino acids. CDR1 PRHDT and CDR2 FYEKMQ come from the germline V gene (reference sequence).

The chain joins TRBV6-1 to TRBJ2-5; 10 positions agree with TRBD2. Per germline, CDR1 MNHNS and CDR2 SASEGT. The CDR3 covers 15 residues. V lost 7 bases to trimming and J lost 4 bases; unmatched junction nucleotides: 9. The DNA for the CDR3 is TGTGCCAGCAAGAGTGCTAGCGGGAGTGCAGAGACCCAGTACTTC. Its protein is CASKSASGSAETQYF.

The rearrangement joins TRBV7-6 to TRBJ1-1; D call uncertain. The CDR3 is 16 residues long. The V gene lost 2 bases and the J gene lost 1 base, with 14 bases spanning the gap. CDR1 and CDR2 (germline): SGHVS, FNYEAQ. The CDR3, as DNA: TGTGCCAGCAGCTTACTCATTCCGACACAGAACACTGAAGCTTTCTTT. Protein product: CASSLLIPTQNTEAFF.

The chain couples TRBV9 to TRBJ1-2; 7 bases agree with TRBD1. Trimming cost V 0 bases and J 4 bases; bases outside gene matches: 9. Germline loops: CDR1 SGDLS, CDR2 YYNGEE. This CDR3 has 16 residues. Written as DNA, the CDR3 is TGTGCCAGCAGCGTAGCGGGCGGGGACAGCAGCTATGGCTACACCTTC. It encodes CASSVAGGDSSYGYTF.

The chain uses TRBV11-2 and TRBJ2-7; 11 nucleotides align to TRBD2. V trimming: 8 bases; J trimming: 6 bases; junction bases outside the gene matches: 9. The CDR3 loop spans 14 amino acids. Germline loops: CDR1 SGHAT, CDR2 FQNNGV. The CDR3 DNA is TGTGCCAGCGACTATAGCGGGAGGGCTAGCGAGCAGTACTTC. This codes for CASDYSGRASEQYF.

This chain uses TRBV7-3 with TRBJ2-1, with D unresolved. Trimming took off 2 bases at V and 0 bases at J, with 11 bases between the two ends. The CDR3 is 16 residues long. CDR1 is SGHTA, CDR2 FQGTGA, per germline. The CDR3 spells CASSLGRASSYNEQFF. As DNA, the CDR3 is TGTGCCAGCAGCTTAGGACGGGCAAGCTCCTACAATGAGCAGTTCTTC.

About this clone: The sample contains more than one DNA sequence encoding this CDR3. The chain is built from TRBV7-9 and TRBJ2-7; D ambiguous. The V and J ends lost 0 bases and 2 bases respectively, with 8 bases between them. This CDR3 contains 14 residues. Per germline, CDR1 SEHNR and CDR2 FQNEAQ (reference sequence). The CDR3: CASSLAGGTYEQYF. DNA for the CDR3: TGTGCCAGCAGCTTAGCAGGTGGGACCTACGAGCAGTACTTC.

The genes are TRBV29-1 and TRBJ2-1; TRBD1 or TRBD2 may be the D gene (5 bases each). V gave up 6 bases and J gave up 4 bases, with 10 bases separating them. The CDR3 spans 12 residues. The V gene's germline CDR1 is SQVTM and CDR2 ANQGSEA. CDR3 DNA sequence: TGCAGCGTCCGGGACGGATACAATGAGCAGTTCTTC. The encoded protein is CSVRDGYNEQFF.

The CDR3 loop reads CASSQTVGPQYF. CDR3 coding DNA: TGTGCCAGCAGCCAAACCGTTGGTCCCCAGTACTTC. The rearrangement links TRBV14 to TRBJ2-5; D ambiguous. The length of the CDR3 is 12 residues. Germline CDR1 is SGHDN and CDR2 is FVKESK. Between the trimmed V and J ends, which lost 2 bases and 9 bases, there was a span of 10 bases.

The V call is TRBV28, the J call TRBJ2-7, with 9 bases matching TRBD1. CDR1 is MDHEN, CDR2 SYDVKM, per germline. The CDR3 has 17 residues. V lost 6 bases, J lost 2 bases, and 14 bases stayed unmatched. Here the CDR3 DNA reads TGTGCCAGCAGCCCTATCCAGACAGGGGGAAGGGCCTACGAGCAGTACTTC. It yields the protein CASSPIQTGGRAYEQYF.

The V call is TRBV7-9, the J call TRBJ2-1; 7 bases fit TRBD2. The germline V gene encodes CDR1 SEHNR and CDR2 FQNEAQ (reference sequence). CDR3 size: 13 residues. V was pared by 3 bases and J by 12 bases, with 8 bases of the junction left unmatched. CDR3 nucleotides: TGTGCCAGCAGCTTGGATCGGGAGGACGCGCAGTTCTTC. It translates to CASSLDREDAQFF.

CDR3 DNA: TGTGCCAGCAGCCCTATCGCGAGCCTAACTAACTATGGCTACACCTTC. This translates into CASSPIASLTNYGYTF. The V and J genes are TRBV7-6 and TRBJ1-2; no definite D call. Trimming removed 5 bases from V and 0 bases from J, with 16 bases in between. Per germline, CDR1 SGHVS and CDR2 FNYEAQ. The CDR3 has 16 amino acids. Full variable domain (rest looked up from reference TRBV7-6 and TRBJ1-2): GAGVSQSPRYKVTKRGQDVALRCDPISGHVSLYWYRQALGQGPEFLTYFNYEAQQDKSGLPNDRFSAERPEGSISTLTIQRTEQRDSAMYRCASSPIASLTNYGYTFGSGTRLTVV.

This chain connects TRBV28 to TRBJ2-2, with D maybe TRBD1 (5 bases). The CDR3 spans 13 residues. The germline V gene has CDR1 MDHEN and CDR2 SYDVKM. Trimming removed 4 bases from V and 7 bases from J, with 10 bases in between. CDR3 sequence reads: CASSWLGRGELFF. CDR3 sequence (DNA): TGTGCCAGCAGTTGGCTGGGGCGCGGGGAGCTGTTTTTT.

The gene calls are TRBV2 and TRBJ2-5; D might be TRBD1 or TRBD2, each matching 5 bases. This CDR3 is built from 13 residues. With 8 bases removed from V and 2 bases from J, the gap between germline ends came to 12 bases. Germline loops: CDR1 SNHLY, CDR2 FYNNEI. CDR3 loop: CASYLGGQETQYF. CDR3 DNA sequence: TGTGCCAGCTATCTTGGGGGACAAGAGACCCAGTACTTC.

The V call is TRBV13, the J call TRBJ2-3, with no clear D. Germline V CDR1 and CDR2: PRHDT, FYEKMQ (reference sequence). The CDR3 loop spans 13 amino acids. The V end was cut by 6 bases, the J end by 5 bases, with 12 bases between. CDR3 residues: CASSLNVGDTQYF. Here the CDR3 DNA reads TGTGCCAGCAGTTTAAACGTTGGAGATACGCAGTATTTT.

This clone appeared a single time. The J gene is TRBJ2-7, the V gene TRBV28, with 7 bases matching TRBD2. The CDR3 sequence is 16 residues long. Germline CDR1 is MDHEN and CDR2 is SYDVKM. With 6 bases clipped from V and 3 bases from J, the junction kept 14 bases outside the gene matches. The CDR3, as DNA: TGTGCCAGCAGCTCCGGGTTGGCGGGAGTCTACTACGAGCAGTACTTC. Translation gives CASSSGLAGVYYEQYF.